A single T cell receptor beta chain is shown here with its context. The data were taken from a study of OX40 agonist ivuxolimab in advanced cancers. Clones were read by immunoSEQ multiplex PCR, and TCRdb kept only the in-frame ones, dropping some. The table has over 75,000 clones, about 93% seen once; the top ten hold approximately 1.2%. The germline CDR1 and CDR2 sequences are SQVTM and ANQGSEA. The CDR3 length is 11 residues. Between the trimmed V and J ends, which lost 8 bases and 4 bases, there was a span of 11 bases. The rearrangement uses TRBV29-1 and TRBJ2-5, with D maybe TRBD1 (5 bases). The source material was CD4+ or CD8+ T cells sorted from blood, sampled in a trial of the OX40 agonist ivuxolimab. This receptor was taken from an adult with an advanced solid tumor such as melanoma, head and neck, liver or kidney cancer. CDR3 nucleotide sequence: TGCAGCTCCCCGCAGGGAGAGACCCAGTACTTC. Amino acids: CSSPQGETQYF.